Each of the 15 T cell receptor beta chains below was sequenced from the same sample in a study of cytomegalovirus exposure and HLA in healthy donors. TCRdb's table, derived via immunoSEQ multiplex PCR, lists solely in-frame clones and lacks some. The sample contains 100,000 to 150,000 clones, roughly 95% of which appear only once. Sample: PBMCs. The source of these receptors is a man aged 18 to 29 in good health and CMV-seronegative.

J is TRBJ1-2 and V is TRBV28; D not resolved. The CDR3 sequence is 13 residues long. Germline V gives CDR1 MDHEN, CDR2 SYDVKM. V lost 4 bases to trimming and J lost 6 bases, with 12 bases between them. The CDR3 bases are TGTGCCAGCAGTTCCTCAGGAATTCATGGCTACACCTTC. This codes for CASSSSGIHGYTF.

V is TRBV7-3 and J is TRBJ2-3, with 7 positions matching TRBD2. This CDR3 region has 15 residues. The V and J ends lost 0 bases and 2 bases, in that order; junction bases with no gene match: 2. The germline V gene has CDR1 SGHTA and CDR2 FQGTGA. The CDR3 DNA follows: TGTGCCAGCAGCTTAACGGGACTAATCACAGATACGCAGTATTTT. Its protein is CASSLTGLITDTQYF. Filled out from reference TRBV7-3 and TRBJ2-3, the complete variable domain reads GAGVSQTPSNKVTEKGKYVELRCDPISGHTALYWYRQSLGQGPEFLIYFQGTGAADDSGLPNDRFFAVRPEGSVSTLKIQRTERGDSAVYLCASSLTGLITDTQYFGPGTRLTVL.

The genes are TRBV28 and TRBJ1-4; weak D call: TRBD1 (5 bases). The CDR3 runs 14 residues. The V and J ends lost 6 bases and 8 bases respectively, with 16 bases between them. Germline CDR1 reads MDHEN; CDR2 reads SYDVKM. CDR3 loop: CASRKRGLGEKLFF. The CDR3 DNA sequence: TGTGCCAGCAGAAAAAGGGGATTAGGCGAAAAACTGTTTTTT. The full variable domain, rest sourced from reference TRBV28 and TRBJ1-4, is DVKVTQSSRYLVKRTGEKVFLECVQDMDHENMFWYRQDPGLGLRLIYFSYDVKMKEKGDIPEGYSVSREKKERFSLILESASTNQTSMYLCASRKRGLGEKLFFGSGTQLSVL.

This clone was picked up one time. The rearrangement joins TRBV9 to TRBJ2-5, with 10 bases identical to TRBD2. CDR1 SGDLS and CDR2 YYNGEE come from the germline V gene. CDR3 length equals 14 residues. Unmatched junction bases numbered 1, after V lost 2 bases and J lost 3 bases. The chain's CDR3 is CASSVSGREETQYF. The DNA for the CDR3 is TGTGCCAGCAGCGTCAGCGGGAGGGAAGAGACCCAGTACTTC. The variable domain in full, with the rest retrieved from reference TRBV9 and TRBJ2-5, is DSGVTQTPKHLITATGQRVTLRCSPRSGDLSVYWYQQSLDQGLQFLIQYYNGEERAKGNILERFSAQQFPDLHSELNLSSLELGDSALYFCASSVSGREETQYFGPGTRLLVL.

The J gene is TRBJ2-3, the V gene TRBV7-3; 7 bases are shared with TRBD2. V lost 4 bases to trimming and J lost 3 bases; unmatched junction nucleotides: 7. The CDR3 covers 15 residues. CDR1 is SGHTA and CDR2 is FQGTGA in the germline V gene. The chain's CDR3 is CASSSWGGTTDTQYF. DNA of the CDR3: TGTGCCAGCAGCTCGTGGGGGGGAACAACAGATACGCAGTATTTT.

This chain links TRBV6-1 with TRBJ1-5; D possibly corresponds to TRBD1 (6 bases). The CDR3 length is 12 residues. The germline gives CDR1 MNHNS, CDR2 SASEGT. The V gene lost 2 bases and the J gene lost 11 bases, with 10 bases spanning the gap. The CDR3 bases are TGTGCCAGCAGTGAATGGGACACTGCCCAGCATTTT. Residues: CASSEWDTAQHF.

CDR3 coding DNA: TGTGCCAGCTCGAGGCAGGGCGATGGCTACACCTTC. It encodes CASSRQGDGYTF. The chain combines TRBV28 with TRBJ1-2; the D gene is possibly TRBD1 (5 bases). V shed 8 bases and J shed 6 bases, with 13 bases lying between them. Looked up from germline, CDR1 is MDHEN and CDR2 is SYDVKM. The CDR3 covers 12 residues.

The CDR3 DNA sequence: TGTGCCAGCAGTTTCGCCTCCCGGGGCTATGGCTACACCTTC. Amino acid sequence: CASSFASRGYGYTF. V and J are TRBV28 and TRBJ1-2, with D unclear. Trimming stripped 3 bases from V and 4 bases from J, with 12 bases between. Germline-derived CDR1 and CDR2 are MDHEN and SYDVKM. The CDR3 consists of 14 residues.

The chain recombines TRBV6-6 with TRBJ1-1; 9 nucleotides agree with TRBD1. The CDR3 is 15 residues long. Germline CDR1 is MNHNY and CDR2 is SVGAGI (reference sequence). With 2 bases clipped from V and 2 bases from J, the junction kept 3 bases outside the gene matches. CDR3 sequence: CASSYGDRVNTEAFF. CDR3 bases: TGTGCCAGCAGTTACGGGGACAGGGTCAACACTGAAGCTTTCTTT.

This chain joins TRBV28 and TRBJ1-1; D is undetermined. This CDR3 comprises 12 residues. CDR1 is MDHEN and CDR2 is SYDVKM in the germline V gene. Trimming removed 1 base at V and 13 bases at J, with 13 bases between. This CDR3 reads CASSLLGWEVFF. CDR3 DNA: TGTGCCAGCAGTTTATTAGGGTGGGAGGTTTTCTTT.

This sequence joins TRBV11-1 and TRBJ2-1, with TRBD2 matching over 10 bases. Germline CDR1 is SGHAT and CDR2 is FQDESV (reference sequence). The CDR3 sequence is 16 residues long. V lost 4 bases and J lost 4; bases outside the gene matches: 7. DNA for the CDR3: TGTGCCAGCAGCTCTATAGCGGGAGGATCTTACAATGAGCAGTTCTTC. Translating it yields CASSSIAGGSYNEQFF.

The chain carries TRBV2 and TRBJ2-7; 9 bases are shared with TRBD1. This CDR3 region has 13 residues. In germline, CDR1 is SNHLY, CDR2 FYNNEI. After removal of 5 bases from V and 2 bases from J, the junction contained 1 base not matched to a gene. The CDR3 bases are TGTGCCAGCAGTACAGGGGGCACCTACGAGCAGTACTTC. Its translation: CASSTGGTYEQYF.

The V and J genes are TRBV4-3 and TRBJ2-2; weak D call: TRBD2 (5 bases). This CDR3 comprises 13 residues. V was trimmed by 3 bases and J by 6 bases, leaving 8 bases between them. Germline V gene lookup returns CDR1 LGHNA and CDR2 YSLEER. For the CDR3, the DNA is TGCGCCAGCAGCCAGGACTCCGCCGGGGAGCTGTTTTTT. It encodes CASSQDSAGELFF.

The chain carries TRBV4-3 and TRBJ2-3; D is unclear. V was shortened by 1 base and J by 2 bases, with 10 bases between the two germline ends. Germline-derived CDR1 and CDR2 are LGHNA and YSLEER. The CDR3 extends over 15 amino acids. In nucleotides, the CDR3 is TGCGCCAGCAGCCAAGTTCCTCACAACACAGATACGCAGTATTTT. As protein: CASSQVPHNTDTQYF.

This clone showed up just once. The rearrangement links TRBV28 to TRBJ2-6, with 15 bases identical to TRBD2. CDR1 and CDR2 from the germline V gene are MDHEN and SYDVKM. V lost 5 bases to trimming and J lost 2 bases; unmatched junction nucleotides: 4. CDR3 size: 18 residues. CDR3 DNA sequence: TGTGCCAGCAGTCCTCGGACTAGCGGGAGGGCTGGGGCCAACGTCCTGACTTTC. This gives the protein CASSPRTSGRAGANVLTF.